The clone carrying this T cell receptor beta chain showed up just a few times. The target antigen is unknown. Germline loops: CDR1 KGHDR, CDR2 SFDVKD. The V and J ends lost 4 bases and 6 bases, in that order; junction bases with no gene match: 6. The CDR3 runs to 16 residues. This record comes from a study of identical twins. Study-wide points: Part of the zero-insertion signal could reflect confounding by invariant MAIT and iNKT cells. Fewer insertions characterized abundant cord blood beta clonotypes, whereas memory repertoires showed none. Beta out-of-frame sequences displayed a weaker excess of sharing between twins.

Unique molecular identifiers were present on the cDNA, which also gained a universal primer site by template switching. TCRdb re-derived calls from the 5' RACE reads in MiXCR, one entry per CDR3 protein. The sample lists 450,000 to 650,000 distinct CDR3 sequences; around 15% were seen once. This same sample was also taken into another study, of yellow fever vaccine responses in identical twins.

Sequenced material: CD4+ T cells sorted from blood. The chain combines TRBV24-1 with TRBJ2-3; 13 bases map to TRBD2. The TCR sequence derives from a woman aged 18 to 35 in good health. The CDR3 coding sequence is TGTGCCACCAGTGACCCACTAGCGGGGGGGCCGGATACGCAGTATTTT. It is translated as CATSDPLAGGPDTQYF.